The sequence of this TCR beta chain was determined in a study of T cells in Graves' hyperthyroidism and ophthalmopathy (dated by TCRdb to about 2019). Some background on the complete study: Peripheral blood was sampled at the time of initial diagnosis, prior to any treatment. To identify distinguishing TCR V-J signatures, a discovery cohort of around 100 patients was used, comprising 40 to 45 with Graves' ophthalmopathy and approximately 58 with stable Graves' hyperthyroidism. The 100 discovery patients were randomly divided into training and test sets at a 7:3 ratio. Thyroid tissue and blood T-cell repertoires from six or seven Graves' hyperthyroidism patients were also compared in the study. Prospective prediction of ophthalmopathy was tested in an independent validation cohort consisting of 18 hyperthyroidism patients and some 16 patients who later progressed to ophthalmopathy. Once sampling was done, hyperthyroidism patients were given methimazole at a starting dose of 30 mg daily, whereas ophthalmopathy patients were given high-dose intravenous methylprednisolone. TCR Vbeta CDR3 sequencing of 120 to 150 peripheral blood samples (around 45 ophthalmopathy, about 75 hyperthyroidism and around 17 progressor patients) is reported in the paper. Overall study results and their limits: Sample size was not statistically predetermined, and blinding of investigators to group allocation was not performed. Ophthalmopathy was separated from stable hyperthyroidism by a 13 V-J signature model, with about 86% sensitivity and about 81% specificity obtained in cross-validation and 80%/75% obtained in testing. Blood samples also contained most of the expanded thyroid clonotypes (frequency above 0.001), which suggests that blood repertoires may reflect thyroid immune responses. In validation, progression to ophthalmopathy was predicted by the model with almost 71% sensitivity and around 76% specificity, a median of approximately 6.5 months before onset.

The TCR beta CDR3 regions were amplified from the RNA transcripts. The first round of RT-PCR for the TCR CDR3 was performed with the HTBI primer set and the Qiagen OneStep RT-PCR kit. Libraries were constructed in a second round of multiplex PCR, after which size selection and purification were performed. Libraries were sequenced paired-end with 100 bp reads on an Illumina HiSeq2000. As for the original processing: SOAPnuke was used to process the raw data, removing reads that contained adapters or uncalled bases, had a mean Phred below 15, or lacked an exact match to the constant primer or identifier. COPE v1.2.5 was used to merge high-quality paired reads, and clonotypes were defined as unique nucleotide sequences. Clonotypes were aligned to IMGT TRBV, TRBD and TRBJ reference segments using MiTCR v1.1. Analysis was restricted to V-J combinations with a frequency above 0.0001, which covered roughly 99% of repertoires. The TCS score was defined as F50 (clonal expansion) divided by E x V (chaos), with BLOSUM62-based TCRdist calculated between CDR3 peptides within each V-J. Welch's t-statistics and random forest reduced 450 to 600 V-J features to under 15, which were used in a naive Bayes classifier (R e1071). TCRdb ran its own pipeline on the public reads, namely fastp trimming at Q25 and MiXCR clone calling, and kept in-frame beta chains. Under each unique CDR3 protein, matching rows form one entry showing the most common genes and DNA. What appears here as the V and J calls and clone size reflects TCRdb's work, not the paper's. This sample has over 350,000 distinct CDR3 sequences in its table, and 11% to 15% of those were observed once. The leading ten clones occupy approximately 27% of the sample.

This clonotype was picked up many times. Its antigen remains undetermined. Base qualities are not at hand, and no much larger clone is one base apart. Ophthalmopathy patients had moderately to severely active disease, with a Clinical Activity Score of 3 or more, a NOSPECS grade of 4 or more, and a disease duration of less than 3 months. Exclusion was applied to patients with uncontrolled infections, other autoimmune diseases, pregnancy or lactation. Diagnoses were established on the basis of clinical symptoms, serum thyroxine and TRAb, thyroid ultrasound, and orbital computed tomography. PBMCs were isolated from 10 ml of fresh peripheral blood by Ficoll-Paque density gradient centrifugation. Trizol reagent was used to extract total RNA, and RNA quality was then checked on an Agilent 2100 Bioanalyzer. Between the V and J ends, shortened by 2 bases and 1 base respectively, the junction contains 9 bases. The germline V gene encodes CDR1 SGHRS and CDR2 YFSETQ. The CDR3 contains 15 residues, cysteine and phenylalanine counted. The only DNA kept is the CDR3, 45 bases in frame from the first base.

The chain uses TRBV5-1 and TRBJ2-2; there is no confident call for the D gene. The sequence was obtained from a man aged 45-65 years with Graves' ophthalmopathy. What was sequenced was blood. CDR3 region: CASSFGTLNTGELFF. The DNA sequence reads TGCGCCAGCAGCTTCGGCACCTTGAACACCGGGGAGCTGTTTTTT.